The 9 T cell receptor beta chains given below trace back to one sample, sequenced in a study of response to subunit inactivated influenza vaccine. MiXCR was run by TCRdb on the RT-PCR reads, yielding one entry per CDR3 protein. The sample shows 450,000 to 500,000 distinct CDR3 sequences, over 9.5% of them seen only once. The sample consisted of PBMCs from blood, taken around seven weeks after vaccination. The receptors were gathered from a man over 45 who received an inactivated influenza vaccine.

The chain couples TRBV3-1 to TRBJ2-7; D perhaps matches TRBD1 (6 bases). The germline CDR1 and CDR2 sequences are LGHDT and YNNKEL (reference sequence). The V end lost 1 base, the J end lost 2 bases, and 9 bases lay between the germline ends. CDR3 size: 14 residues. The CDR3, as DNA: TGTGCCAGCAGCCAAGCAGGGGATACCTACGAGCAGTACTTC. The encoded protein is CASSQAGDTYEQYF.

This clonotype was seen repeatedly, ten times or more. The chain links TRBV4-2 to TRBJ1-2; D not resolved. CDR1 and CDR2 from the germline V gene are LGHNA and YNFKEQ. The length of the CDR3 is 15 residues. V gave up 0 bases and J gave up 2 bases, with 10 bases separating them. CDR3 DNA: TGTGCCAGCAGCCAAGATCTGACGGAAAACTATGGCTACACCTTC. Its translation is CASSQDLTENYGYTF.

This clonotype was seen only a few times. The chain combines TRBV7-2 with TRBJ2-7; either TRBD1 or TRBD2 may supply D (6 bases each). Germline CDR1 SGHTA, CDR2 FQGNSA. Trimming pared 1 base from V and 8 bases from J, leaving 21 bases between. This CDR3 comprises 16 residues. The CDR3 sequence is CASSLVSGARNSKQYF. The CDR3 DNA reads TGTGCCAGCAGCTTAGTGTCGGGGGCGAGGAATTCGAAGCAGTACTTC.

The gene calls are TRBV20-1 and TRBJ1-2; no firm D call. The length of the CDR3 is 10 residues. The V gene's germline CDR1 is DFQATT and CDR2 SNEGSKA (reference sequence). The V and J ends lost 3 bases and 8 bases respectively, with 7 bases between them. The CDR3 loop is CSARNEGYTF. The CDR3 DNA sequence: TGCAGTGCTAGGAACGAAGGCTACACCTTC.

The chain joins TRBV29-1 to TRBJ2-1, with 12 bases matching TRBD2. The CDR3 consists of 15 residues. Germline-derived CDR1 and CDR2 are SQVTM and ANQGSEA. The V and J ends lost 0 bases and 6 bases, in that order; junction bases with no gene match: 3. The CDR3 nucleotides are TGCAGCGTTGAAGAGTGGACTAGCGGGACCAATGAGCAGTTCTTC. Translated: CSVEEWTSGTNEQFF.

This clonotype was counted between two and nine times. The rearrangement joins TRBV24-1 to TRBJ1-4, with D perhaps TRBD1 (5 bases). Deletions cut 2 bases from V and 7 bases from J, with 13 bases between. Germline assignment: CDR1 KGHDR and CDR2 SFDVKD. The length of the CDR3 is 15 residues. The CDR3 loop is CATSDSRGGSEKLFF. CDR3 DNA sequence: TGTGCCACCAGTGATTCGCGGGGCGGTAGTGAAAAACTGTTTTTT.

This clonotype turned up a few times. The CDR3 region has the DNA TGTGCCAGCAGACTGACAGGGGGCGCTTCCGAGCAGTACTTC. Amino acid sequence: CASRLTGGASEQYF. This chain connects TRBV28 to TRBJ2-7, with 10 bases identical to TRBD1. CDR1 and CDR2 (germline): MDHEN, SYDVKM. The CDR3 sequence is 14 residues long. V was clipped by 6 bases and J by 6 bases; unmatched bases: 8. Drawing the rest from reference TRBV28 and TRBJ2-7, the complete variable domain is DVKVTQSSRYLVKRTGEKVFLECVQDMDHENMFWYRQDPGLGLRLIYFSYDVKMKEKGDIPEGYSVSREKKERFSLILESASTNQTSMYLCASRLTGGASEQYFGPGTRLTVT.

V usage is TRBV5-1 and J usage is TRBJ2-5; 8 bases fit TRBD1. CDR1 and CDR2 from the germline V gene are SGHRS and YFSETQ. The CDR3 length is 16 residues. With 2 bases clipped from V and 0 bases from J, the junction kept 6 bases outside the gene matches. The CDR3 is CASSFRGRGYQETQYF. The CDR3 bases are TGCGCCAGCAGCTTCAGGGGGCGCGGGTACCAAGAGACCCAGTACTTC. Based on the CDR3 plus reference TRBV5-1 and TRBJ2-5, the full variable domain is KAGVTQTPRYLIKTRGQQVTLSCSPISGHRSVSWYQQTPGQGLQFLFEYFSETQRNKGNFPGRFSGRQFSNSRSEMNVSTLELGDSALYLCASSFRGRGYQETQYFGPGTRLLVL.

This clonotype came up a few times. CDR3 protein: CASSLTQGGNTIYF. The CDR3 nucleotides are TGTGCCAGCAGCTTAACACAGGGTGGAAACACCATATATTTT. The V gene is TRBV7-8, the J gene TRBJ1-3; possibly TRBD1 for D (6 bases). The CDR3 covers 14 residues. Germline CDR1 is SGHVS and CDR2 is FQNEAQ. V was trimmed by 2 bases and J by 3 bases, leaving 8 bases between them.